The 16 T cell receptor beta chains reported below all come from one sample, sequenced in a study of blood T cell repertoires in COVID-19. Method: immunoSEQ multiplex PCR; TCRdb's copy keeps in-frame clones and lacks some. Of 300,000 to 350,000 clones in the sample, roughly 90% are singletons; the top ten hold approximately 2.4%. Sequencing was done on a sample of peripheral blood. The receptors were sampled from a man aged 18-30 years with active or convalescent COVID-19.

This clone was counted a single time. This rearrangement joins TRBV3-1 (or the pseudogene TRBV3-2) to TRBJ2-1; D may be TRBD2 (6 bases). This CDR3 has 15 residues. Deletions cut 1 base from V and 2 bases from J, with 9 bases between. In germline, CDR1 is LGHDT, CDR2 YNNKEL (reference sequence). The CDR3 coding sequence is TGTGCCAGCAGCCAAGTTAGCGGAACCTACAATGAGCAGTTCTTC. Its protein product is CASSQVSGTYNEQFF.

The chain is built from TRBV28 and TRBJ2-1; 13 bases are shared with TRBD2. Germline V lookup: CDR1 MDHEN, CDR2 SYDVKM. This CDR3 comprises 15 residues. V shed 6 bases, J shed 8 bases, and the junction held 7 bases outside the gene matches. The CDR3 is CASRSGTSGIYEQFF. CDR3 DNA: TGTGCCAGCAGATCCGGGACTAGCGGGATATATGAGCAGTTCTTC.

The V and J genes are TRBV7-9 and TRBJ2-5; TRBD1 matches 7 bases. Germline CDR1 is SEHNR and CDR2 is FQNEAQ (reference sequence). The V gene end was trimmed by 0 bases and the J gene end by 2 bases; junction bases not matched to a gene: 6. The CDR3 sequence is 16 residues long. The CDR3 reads CASSLAADRRQETQYF. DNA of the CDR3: TGTGCCAGCAGCTTAGCGGCGGACAGGCGACAAGAGACCCAGTACTTC. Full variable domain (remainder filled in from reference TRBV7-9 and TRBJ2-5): DTGVSQNPRHKITKRGQNVTFRCDPISEHNRLYWYRQTLGQGPEFLTYFQNEAQLEKSRLLSDRFSAERPKGSFSTLEIQRTEQGDSAMYLCASSLAADRRQETQYFGPGTRLLVL.

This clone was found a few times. CDR3 protein: CASSESNDAESGSSYEQYF. CDR3 nucleotides: TGCGCCAGCAGTGAGTCGAATGATGCGGAGAGCGGGAGCTCCTACGAGCAGTACTTC. V usage is TRBV10-1 and J usage is TRBJ2-7, with TRBD2 identical over 8 bases. The CDR3 has 19 residues. Germline values: CDR1 WNHNN, CDR2 SYGVQD (reference sequence). The V gene end was trimmed by 0 bases and the J gene end by 0 bases; junction bases not matched to a gene: 13.

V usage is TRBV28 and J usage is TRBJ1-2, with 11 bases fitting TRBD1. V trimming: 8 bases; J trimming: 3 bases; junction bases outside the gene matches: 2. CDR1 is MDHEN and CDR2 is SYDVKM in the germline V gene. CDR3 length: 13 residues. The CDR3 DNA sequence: TGTGCCAGCGGGACAGGGGGGTACTATGGCTACACCTTC. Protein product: CASGTGGYYGYTF.

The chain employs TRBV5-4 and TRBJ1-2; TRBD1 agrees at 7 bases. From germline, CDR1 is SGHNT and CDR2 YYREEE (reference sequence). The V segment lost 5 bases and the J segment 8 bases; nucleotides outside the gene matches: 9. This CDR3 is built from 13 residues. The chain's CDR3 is CASSRDSLSGYTF. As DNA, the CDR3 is TGTGCCAGCAGTCGGGACAGCCTCTCGGGCTACACCTTC.

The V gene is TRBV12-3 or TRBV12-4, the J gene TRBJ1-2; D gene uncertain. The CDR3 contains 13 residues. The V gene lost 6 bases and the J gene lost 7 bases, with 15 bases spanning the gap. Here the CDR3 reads CASRKTASPGYTF. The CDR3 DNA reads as TGTGCCAGCAGAAAGACTGCGTCGCCTGGCTACACCTTC.

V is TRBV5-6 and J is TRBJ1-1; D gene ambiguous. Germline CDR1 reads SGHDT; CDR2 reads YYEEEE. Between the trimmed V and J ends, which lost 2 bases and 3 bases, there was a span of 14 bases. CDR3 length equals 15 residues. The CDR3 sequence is CASSFEVYSDTEAFF. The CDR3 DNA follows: TGTGCCAGCAGCTTTGAAGTTTATTCGGACACTGAAGCTTTCTTT.

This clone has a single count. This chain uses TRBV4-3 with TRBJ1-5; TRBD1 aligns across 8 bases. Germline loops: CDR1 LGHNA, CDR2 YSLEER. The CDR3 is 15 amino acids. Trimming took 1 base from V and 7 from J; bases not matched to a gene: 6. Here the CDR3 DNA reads TGCGCCAGCAGCCAAGGGGCAGGGGGCGACCAGCCCCAGCATTTT. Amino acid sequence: CASSQGAGGDQPQHF.

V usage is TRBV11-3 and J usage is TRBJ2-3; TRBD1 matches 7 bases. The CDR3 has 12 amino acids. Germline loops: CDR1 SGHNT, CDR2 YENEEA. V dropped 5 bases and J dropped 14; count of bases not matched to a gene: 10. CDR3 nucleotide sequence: TGTGCCAGCAGCCCCGACAGGGATCGCATGTATTTT. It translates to CASSPDRDRMYF.

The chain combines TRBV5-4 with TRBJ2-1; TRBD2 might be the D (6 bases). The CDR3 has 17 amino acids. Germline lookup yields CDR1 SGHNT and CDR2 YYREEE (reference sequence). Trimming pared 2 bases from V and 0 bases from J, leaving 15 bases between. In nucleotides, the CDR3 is TGTGCCAGCAGCTTCGGTCCCGGGGGAAGCTCCTACAATGAGCAGTTCTTC. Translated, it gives CASSFGPGGSSYNEQFF.

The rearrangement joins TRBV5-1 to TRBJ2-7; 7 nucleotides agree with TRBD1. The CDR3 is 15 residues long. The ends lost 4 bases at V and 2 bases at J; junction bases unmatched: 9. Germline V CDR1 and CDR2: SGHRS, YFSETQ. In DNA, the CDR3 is TGCGCCAGCAGCCCCTACGGGACAGAGACCTACGAGCAGTACTTC. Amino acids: CASSPYGTETYEQYF.

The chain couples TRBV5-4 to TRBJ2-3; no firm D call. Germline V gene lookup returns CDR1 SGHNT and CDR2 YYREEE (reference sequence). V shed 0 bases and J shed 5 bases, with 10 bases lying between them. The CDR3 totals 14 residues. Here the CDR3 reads CASSLGQAEDTQYF. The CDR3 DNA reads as TGTGCCAGCAGCTTGGGGCAGGCCGAAGATACGCAGTATTTT.

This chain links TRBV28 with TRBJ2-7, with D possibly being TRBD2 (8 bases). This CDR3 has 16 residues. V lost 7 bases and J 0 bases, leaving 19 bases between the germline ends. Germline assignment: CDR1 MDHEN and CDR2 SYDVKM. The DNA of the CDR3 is TGTGCCAGCAATAGGGACAGCGGGAGAAGCTCCTACGAGCAGTACTTC. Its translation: CASNRDSGRSSYEQYF.

The CDR3 spells CASSVGTGTPQETQYF. CDR3 bases: TGTGCCAGCAGCGTAGGAACGGGTACGCCCCAAGAGACCCAGTACTTC. V usage is TRBV9 and J usage is TRBJ2-5; D ambiguous. V lost 0 bases and J lost 1, with 13 bases in between. In germline, CDR1 is SGDLS, CDR2 YYNGEE. CDR3 length equals 16 residues.

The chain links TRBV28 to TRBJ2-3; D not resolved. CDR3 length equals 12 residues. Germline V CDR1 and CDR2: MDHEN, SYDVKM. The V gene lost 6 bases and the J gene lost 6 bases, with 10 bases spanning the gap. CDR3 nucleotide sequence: TGTGCCAGCAGGAAAGCGCTGGATACGCAGTATTTT. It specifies CASRKALDTQYF.